Below are 30 T cell receptor beta chains sequenced from a single sample in a study of blood T cell repertoires in COVID-19. Assay used: immunoSEQ multiplex PCR; TCRdb lists only in-frame clones, some missing. The sample holds approximately 220,000 clones, roughly 80% seen once. Material for sequencing was peripheral blood. The receptors originated from a woman of 80 years or more with acute or convalescent COVID-19.

V and J are TRBV30 and TRBJ2-7; 11 positions match TRBD2. Germline assignment: CDR1 GTSNPN and CDR2 SVGIG (reference sequence). CDR3 length equals 13 residues. The ends lost 8 bases at V and 5 bases at J; junction bases unmatched: 8. CDR3 in amino acids: CAGVAGGPNEQYF. The DNA of the CDR3 is TGTGCCGGAGTAGCGGGAGGGCCCAACGAGCAGTACTTC.

A word on this clone: The same CDR3 arises from other DNA sequences in this sample as well. The J gene is TRBJ2-7, the V gene TRBV3-1 (or the pseudogene TRBV3-2), with TRBD2 matching 7 bases. The CDR3 loop spans 14 amino acids. With 4 bases clipped from V and 4 bases from J, the junction kept 7 bases outside the gene matches. Germline CDR1 and CDR2: LGHDT and YNNKEL (reference sequence). The CDR3 coding sequence is TGTGCCAGCAGCCCGAGCGGGGACTCGTACGAGCAGTACTTC. Translating gives CASSPSGDSYEQYF.

The table lists this clone with a few counts. Additional DNA sequences in this sample encode the identical CDR3. V is TRBV30 and J is TRBJ2-7, with TRBD1 as a possible D gene (5 bases). Trimming removed 2 bases at V and 3 bases at J, with 8 bases between. The CDR3 loop spans 12 amino acids. Germline V gene sequence: CDR1 GTSNPN, CDR2 SVGIG (reference sequence). The CDR3 sequence: CAWSRDSYEQYF. The CDR3 nucleotides are TGTGCCTGGAGTCGAGACAGCTACGAGCAGTACTTC.

V usage is TRBV27 and J usage is TRBJ2-3, with D tentatively TRBD2 (6 bases). Trimming stripped 6 bases from V and 4 bases from J, with 14 bases between. The CDR3 is 14 residues long. Germline V gene data show CDR1 as MNHEY and CDR2 as SMNVEV (reference sequence). The CDR3 sequence is CASSFSLASDTQYF. The DNA for the CDR3 is TGTGCCAGCAGCTTTTCACTAGCATCAGATACGCAGTATTTT.

A few counts support this clone. Here the CDR3 DNA reads TGTGCCAGCCTATCGGGACAGGGGGGTGAAAAACTGTTTTTT. Translating gives CASLSGQGGEKLFF. V and J are TRBV6-5 and TRBJ1-4; 11 bases line up with TRBD1. V lost 8 bases to trimming and J lost 7 bases; unmatched junction nucleotides: 6. Germline V gene lookup returns CDR1 MNHEY and CDR2 SVGAGI. The CDR3 extends over 14 amino acids.

This chain joins TRBV5-1 and TRBJ2-7, with D perhaps matching TRBD2 (6 bases). The CDR3 totals 14 residues. V lost 3 bases and J lost 6, with 16 bases in between. Per germline, CDR1 SGHRS and CDR2 YFSETQ. The CDR3 reads CASSSPSGSVEQYF. CDR3 nucleotide sequence: TGCGCCAGCAGCTCCCCCAGCGGGTCTGTCGAGCAGTACTTC.

This sequence joins TRBV6-5 and TRBJ2-1; 7 bases align to TRBD2. V was pared by 5 bases and J by 0 bases, with 4 bases of the junction left unmatched. CDR3 size: 15 residues. CDR1 is MNHEY, CDR2 SVGAGI, per germline. CDR3 nucleotides: TGTGCCAGCAGTCCCCAGCGGGGCTCCTACAATGAGCAGTTCTTC. Its translation: CASSPQRGSYNEQFF.

The V call is TRBV12-3 or TRBV12-4, the J call TRBJ1-2, with D possibly TRBD1 on 5 matching bases. The CDR3 loop spans 13 amino acids. The V and J ends lost 2 bases and 2 bases respectively, with 6 bases between them. The CDR3 is CASSLQGNYGYTF. The CDR3 DNA reads TGTGCCAGCAGTTTACAGGGAAACTATGGCTACACCTTC.

The chain recombines TRBV11-3 with TRBJ2-7, with 10 bases fitting TRBD1. Looked up from germline, CDR1 is SGHNT and CDR2 is YENEEA. CDR3 length equals 15 residues. Germline trimming cut 1 base from V and 5 bases from J; bases unmatched to any gene: 5. For the CDR3, the DNA is TGTGCCAGCAGCTTAGGGGACAGGGGCTTCGACGAGCAGTACTTC. It translates to CASSLGDRGFDEQYF.

The V gene is TRBV6-6, the J gene TRBJ1-5, with 8 positions matching TRBD1. CDR3 length: 17 amino acids. The ends lost 5 bases at V and 0 bases at J; junction bases unmatched: 9. Germline CDR1 is MNHNY and CDR2 is SVGAGI (reference sequence). CDR3 amino acids: CASSPQIGTGSNQPQHF. DNA for the CDR3: TGTGCCAGCAGTCCCCAGATAGGGACAGGTAGCAATCAGCCCCAGCATTTT.

The chain uses TRBV6-1 and TRBJ1-2; possible D gene TRBD1, 5 bases. Trimming took off 6 bases at V and 2 bases at J, with 13 bases between the two ends. The germline CDR1 and CDR2 sequences are MNHNS and SASEGT. CDR3 size: 14 residues. The CDR3 loop reads CASRTGEANYGYTF. DNA of the CDR3: TGTGCCAGCAGAACAGGAGAAGCCAACTATGGCTACACCTTC.

In its sample, this clone was seen once. The rearrangement links TRBV5-1 to TRBJ1-3, with D possibly TRBD1 on 5 matching bases. Germline CDR1 is SGHRS and CDR2 is YFSETQ. This CDR3 contains 15 residues. V gave up 0 bases and J gave up 2 bases, with 9 bases separating them. CDR3 sequence: CASSLVSGTGNTIYF. For the CDR3, the DNA is TGCGCCAGCAGCTTGGTATCAGGGACTGGAAACACCATATATTTT.

The rearrangement uses TRBV9 and TRBJ1-4, with a tentative D call TRBD1 (6 bases). Germline V gene data show CDR1 as SGDLS and CDR2 as YYNGEE. This CDR3 contains 15 residues. V was cut by 1 base and J by 5 bases, with 12 bases left in between. The CDR3 coding sequence is TGTGCCAGCAGCGTAACAGGGCTTCTAAATGAAAAACTGTTTTTT. Protein product: CASSVTGLLNEKLFF. The entire variable domain, with the rest obtained from reference TRBV9 and TRBJ1-4, is as follows: DSGVTQTPKHLITATGQRVTLRCSPRSGDLSVYWYQQSLDQGLQFLIQYYNGEERAKGNILERFSAQQFPDLHSELNLSSLELGDSALYFCASSVTGLLNEKLFFGSGTQLSVL.

The V call is TRBV3-1 (or the pseudogene TRBV3-2), the J call TRBJ1-5, with D perhaps TRBD1 (5 bases). This CDR3 has 14 residues. Germline values: CDR1 LGHDT, CDR2 YNNKEL (reference sequence). The V and J ends lost 4 bases and 0 bases respectively, with 7 bases between them. CDR3 loop: CASSLGGSNQPQHF. CDR3 sequence (DNA): TGTGCCAGCAGCCTCGGGGGTAGCAATCAGCCCCAGCATTTT.

J is TRBJ1-6 and V is TRBV5-1, with D possibly TRBD1 on 6 matching bases. The V end was cut by 9 bases, the J end by 4 bases, with 14 bases between. Per germline, CDR1 SGHRS and CDR2 YFSETQ. The CDR3 is made up of 14 amino acids. The DNA of the CDR3 is TGCGCCATCGGTGACGGGACATATAATTCACCCCTCCACTTT. This translates into CAIGDGTYNSPLHF.

The chain is built from TRBV6-5 and TRBJ2-5, with no clear D. This CDR3 contains 12 residues. The germline V gene has CDR1 MNHEY and CDR2 SVGAGI. V dropped 5 bases and J dropped 4 bases, with 8 bases sitting between them. CDR3 protein: CASSNNRETQYF. In DNA form, the CDR3 reads TGTGCCAGCAGTAATAATCGAGAGACCCAGTACTTC.

J is TRBJ1-5 and V is TRBV6-2 or TRBV6-3, with 8 bases identical to TRBD1. The CDR3 spans 14 residues. Germline V CDR1 and CDR2: MNHEY, SVGEGT. V lost 4 bases and J lost 5; bases outside the gene matches: 4. DNA of the CDR3: TGTGCCAGCAGTTCCGCAGGGGGCGATCAGCCCCAGCATTTT. Protein product: CASSSAGGDQPQHF.

This clone was counted between two and nine times. V is TRBV18 and J is TRBJ1-6, with no clear D. The CDR3 runs to 14 residues. Germline assignment: CDR1 KGHSH and CDR2 LQKENI. V was cut by 1 base and J by 6 bases, with 7 bases left in between. The CDR3 loop is CASSPRDTNSPLHF. The CDR3 region has the DNA TGTGCCAGCTCACCACGCGACACTAATTCACCCCTCCACTTT.

This clone was picked up one time. This chain links TRBV7-8 with TRBJ1-5, with 8 positions matching TRBD1. Unmatched junction bases numbered 13, after V lost 8 bases and J lost 7 bases. Germline lookup yields CDR1 SGHVS and CDR2 FQNEAQ. The CDR3 sequence is 15 residues long. The CDR3 here is CASLPRQGPRQPQHF. The CDR3 DNA reads TGTGCCAGCCTGCCCAGACAGGGGCCTAGGCAGCCCCAGCATTTT.

The chain combines TRBV6-5 with TRBJ1-6; tentative D call: TRBD1 (6 bases). Germline V gene sequence: CDR1 MNHEY, CDR2 SVGAGI. V lost 6 bases to trimming and J lost 7 bases, with 16 bases between them. The length of the CDR3 is 15 residues. CDR3 nucleotide sequence: TGTGCCAGCAGAACCAGACAGGTCGCAAATTCACCCCTCCACTTT. As protein: CASRTRQVANSPLHF.

The count of this clone is one. The J gene is TRBJ2-7, the V gene TRBV19; D is perhaps TRBD2 (6 bases). This CDR3 is built from 13 residues. Trimming left V 1 base short and J 5 bases short, with 9 bases between. Looked up from germline, CDR1 is LNHDA and CDR2 is SQIVND (reference sequence). The CDR3 coding sequence is TGTGCCAGTAGTATAGCAGGGAGGAACGAGCAGTACTTC. Translated: CASSIAGRNEQYF.

The V gene is TRBV11-2, the J gene TRBJ1-2, with no clear D. The V gene's germline CDR1 is SGHAT and CDR2 FQNNGV. This CDR3 comprises 13 residues. V shed 0 bases and J shed 5 bases, with 7 bases lying between them. CDR3 amino acids: CASSLDTRYGYTF. CDR3 bases: TGTGCCAGCAGCTTAGATACACGTTATGGCTACACCTTC. The complete variable domain, with remaining parts taken from reference TRBV11-2 and TRBJ1-2, reads EAGVAQSPRYKIIEKRQSVAFWCNPISGHATLYWYQQILGQGPKLLIQFQNNGVVDDSQLPKDRFSAERLKGVDSTLKIQPAKLEDSAVYLCASSLDTRYGYTFGSGTRLTVV.

The V call is TRBV10-3, the J call TRBJ2-1, with 11 positions matching TRBD1. V shed 4 bases, J shed 10 bases, and the junction held 6 bases outside the gene matches. The CDR3 contains 14 residues. Germline V gene lookup returns CDR1 ENHRY and CDR2 SYGVKD. CDR3 amino acids: CAISVDRGPWEQFF. The DNA for the CDR3 is TGTGCCATCAGTGTGGACAGGGGGCCTTGGGAGCAGTTCTTC.

This clone has just a few counts. The chain uses TRBV5-8 and TRBJ1-2; 8 bases match TRBD1. CDR3 size: 14 residues. After removal of 4 bases from V and 4 bases from J, the junction contained 6 bases not matched to a gene. Germline-derived CDR1 and CDR2 are SGHTS and YDEGEE. The CDR3 reads CASSLRGQGYGYTF. CDR3 sequence (DNA): TGTGCCAGCAGCCTCAGGGGGCAAGGCTATGGCTACACCTTC.

V is TRBV5-1 and J is TRBJ2-5; TRBD1 agrees at 9 bases. V lost 3 bases, J lost 0 bases, and 3 bases stayed unmatched. The CDR3 runs 15 residues. Germline loops: CDR1 SGHRS, CDR2 YFSETQ. The CDR3 region is CASSSTGGDQETQYF. The CDR3 nucleotides read TGCGCCAGCAGCTCGACAGGGGGGGACCAAGAGACCCAGTACTTC.

The V gene is TRBV29-1, the J gene TRBJ2-1, with TRBD2 identical over 12 bases. The V gene end was trimmed by 5 bases and the J gene end by 16 bases; junction bases not matched to a gene: 9. The germline CDR1 and CDR2 sequences are SQVTM and ANQGSEA. This CDR3 has 12 residues. The CDR3 spells CSVLLAGGNGFF. CDR3 DNA: TGCAGCGTTTTACTAGCGGGGGGTAACGGCTTCTTC.

V and J are TRBV5-1 and TRBJ1-4; 11 bases are a match to TRBD1. CDR3 length: 16 residues. Germline V lookup: CDR1 SGHRS, CDR2 YFSETQ. V shed 4 bases, J shed 8 bases, and the junction held 10 bases outside the gene matches. DNA for the CDR3: TGCGCCAGCAGCCCTGGACAGGGGGCAGACTGGGAAAAACTGTTTTTT. Translation gives CASSPGQGADWEKLFF.

This chain links TRBV4-3 with TRBJ1-3; no definite D call. In germline, CDR1 is LGHNA, CDR2 YSLEER. The CDR3 extends over 17 amino acids. With 2 bases removed from V and 0 bases from J, the gap between germline ends came to 14 bases. This chain's CDR3 is CASSQLSRSFSGNTIYF. The DNA for the CDR3 is TGCGCCAGCAGCCAATTATCCCGTTCCTTCTCTGGAAACACCATATATTTT.

This chain links TRBV19 with TRBJ1-2; 8 bases align to TRBD1. The V gene's germline CDR1 is LNHDA and CDR2 SQIVND (reference sequence). The CDR3 is 14 amino acids. V was pared by 3 bases and J by 3 bases, with 3 bases of the junction left unmatched. CDR3 in amino acids: CASSIQGADYGYTF. CDR3 DNA sequence: TGTGCCAGTAGTATCCAGGGGGCGGACTATGGCTACACCTTC.

The chain carries TRBV5-1 and TRBJ1-3; D possibly corresponds to TRBD1 (6 bases). V lost 1 base and J lost 1, with 27 bases in between. The length of the CDR3 is 21 residues. Germline loops: CDR1 SGHRS, CDR2 YFSETQ. DNA of the CDR3: TGCGCCAGCAGCTTGACGACCCTCAGCCTATTGACAGGTCGGTCTGGAAACACCATATATTTT. Translation: CASSLTTLSLLTGRSGNTIYF.